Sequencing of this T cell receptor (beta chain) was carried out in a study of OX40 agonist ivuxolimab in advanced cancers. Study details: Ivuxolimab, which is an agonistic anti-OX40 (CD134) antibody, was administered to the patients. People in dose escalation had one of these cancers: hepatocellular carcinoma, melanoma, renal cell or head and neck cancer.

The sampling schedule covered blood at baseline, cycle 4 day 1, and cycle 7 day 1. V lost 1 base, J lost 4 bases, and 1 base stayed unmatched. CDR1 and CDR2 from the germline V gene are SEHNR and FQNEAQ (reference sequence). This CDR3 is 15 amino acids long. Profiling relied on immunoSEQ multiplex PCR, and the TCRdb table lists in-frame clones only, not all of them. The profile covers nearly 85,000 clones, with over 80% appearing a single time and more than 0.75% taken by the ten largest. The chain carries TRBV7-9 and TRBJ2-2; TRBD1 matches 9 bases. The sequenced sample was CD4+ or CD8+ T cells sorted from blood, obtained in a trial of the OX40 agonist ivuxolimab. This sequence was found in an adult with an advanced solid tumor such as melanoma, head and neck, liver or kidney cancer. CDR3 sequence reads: CASSLGDRATGELFF. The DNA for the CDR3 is TGTGCCAGCAGCTTAGGGGACAGGGCCACCGGGGAGCTGTTTTTT.